The TCR beta chain described here comes from a study of T cell responses to AZD1222 COVID-19 vaccine. This clone has a single count. The antigen remains undetermined. Sequenced by immunoSEQ multiplex PCR; TCRdb stores in-frame clones only, minus some. Altogether 150,000 to 200,000 clones are present, approximately 90% being singletons, with the ten largest covering about 1%. Overall study findings and caveats: The sample set comprised mostly white British donors with more females, and clonal diversity was possibly underestimated. Distributed over spike, vaccine-associated CD4 TCRs predominated at 160-218 and 743-854.

The CDR3 is 16 residues long. The germline gives CDR1 SGHRS, CDR2 YFSETQ. Trimming took 0 bases from V and 1 from J; bases not matched to a gene: 5. The V call is TRBV5-1, the J call TRBJ2-7, with 9 bases identical to TRBD1. Sample: peripheral blood, taken 28 days after the second AZD1222 dose. The sequence came from an adult who received the AZD1222 COVID-19 vaccine. The CDR3 region has the DNA TGCGCCAGCAGCTTGGGGACAGGGGATTGGTCCTACGAGCAGTACTTC. Protein sequence: CASSLGTGDWSYEQYF.